This T cell receptor (beta chain) appears in the sequencing data of a study of CD8 T cells in Susac syndrome (dated by TCRdb to between 2018 and 2020). As for the study more broadly: Repertoire sequencing was used to test whether CD8+ T cell activation and differentiation in Susac syndrome was antigen driven.

RNA was extracted with the RNeasy kit and roughly 0.45 to 1 ug was reverse transcribed using random hexamers. The immunoSEQ multiplex PCR assay, which covers 54 Vbeta and 13 Jbeta segments, was used to amplify TCR beta CDR3 regions. Bias from PCR amplification was corrected by using a synthetic template baseline for primer optimization and for computational correction. The original methods were these. Reads were annotated to V, D and J genes according to IMGT and were analyzed with immunoSEQ Analyzer, with only productive sequences retained. Clonality was calculated as one minus the Shannon entropy normalized by log2 of the number of productive unique sequences. Public and private clones were assessed among the 100 most prevalent clones of each patient and control. A clone was defined as Susac-specific if it was absent from the healthy and MS cohorts, from roughly 990 published viral clones and from other ImmuneACCESS disease sequences. TCRdb handled the public reads itself, with Q25 trimming in fastp and clone calling in MiXCR, and kept productive beta chains. All rows with the same CDR3 protein become a single entry with the most common DNA and genes. In this record, the V and J calls reflect TCRdb's handling and not the investigators' own analysis. This sample holds approximately 230,000 distinct CDR3 sequences; around 95% were observed only once. The ten largest clones add up to around 0.072% of the sample.

Peripheral blood CD8+ and CD4+ T cells from healthy donors, Susac syndrome patients and multiple sclerosis patients were profiled by high-throughput TCR beta sequencing. Treatment-naive patients with stable or active relapsing-remitting disease fulfilling revised McDonald criteria were used as multiple sclerosis controls. Bulk CD8+ and CD4+ T cells were purified magnetically by negative isolation, whereas CD8+ TEMRA cells were enriched by FACS. Blood was drawn into EDTA tubes, processed within 24 hours, and PBMCs were isolated by density gradient centrifugation. PBMCs destined for TCR sequencing were cryopreserved in liquid nitrogen and later thawed in a 37 °C water bath. The sorted or isolated CD4+, CD8+ and CD8+ TEMRA cells reached a purity of at least 90%. As regards this clonotype: The antigen it recognizes is unknown. Base quality data are lacking; no much larger clone is found one base away.

CDR1 and CDR2 are drawn from the germline V gene: SQVTM, ANQGSEA. From the cysteine through the phenylalanine, the CDR3 covers 14 amino acids. Only the CDR3 DNA is retained, 42 bases long and in frame from the first base. V lost 3 bases and J lost 2 bases; the stretch between them is 14 bases long. Beyond this particular receptor, the publication reports: The study acknowledged that relatively few individuals were included in the TCR sequencing and HLA analysis.

This receptor was taken from a human donor with multiple sclerosis. Sequenced: CD4+ T cells from PBMCs. The V and J genes are TRBV29-1 and TRBJ2-7, and perhaps TRBD2 as D gene, on 6 matching bases. DNA sequence: TGCAGCGTTGAGGCAGGGAGGCCCCCCTACGAGCAGTACTTC. It encodes CSVEAGRPPYEQYF.